These 19 T cell receptor beta chains were sequenced from one sample in a study of T cells in Graves' hyperthyroidism and ophthalmopathy. It was RNA transcripts that yielded the amplified TCR beta CDR3 regions. Carried out on the TCR CDR3, a first-round RT-PCR used the HTBI primer set. TCRdb reprocessed the multiplex PCR reads via MiXCR and lists one record per CDR3 protein. The data contain around 370,000 distinct CDR3 sequences, about a fifth of them singletons. The specimen sequenced was blood. The receptors were sampled from a man younger than 35 with Graves' ophthalmopathy.

This clonotype was counted ten times or more. V usage is TRBV7-3 and J usage is TRBJ2-2, with D possibly matching TRBD2 (5 bases). The CDR3 consists of 15 residues. Germline lookup yields CDR1 SGHTA and CDR2 FQGTGA. The V end lost 5 bases, the J end lost 2 bases, and 12 bases lay between the germline ends. The CDR3 DNA is TGTGCCAGCAGCCCCCGGCGGGTTAACACCGGGGAGCTGTTTTTT. It codes for CASSPRRVNTGELFF.

This clonotype has ten or more counts. CDR3 sequence reads: CASSEARGAPTQYF. CDR3 in DNA: TGTGCCAGCAGTGAGGCACGGGGGGCCCCTACGCAGTATTTT. The chain is built from TRBV2 and TRBJ2-3, with D possibly matching TRBD2 (7 bases). CDR1 is SNHLY and CDR2 is FYNNEI in the germline V gene. CDR3 size: 14 residues. Trimming stripped 3 bases from V and 8 bases from J, with 15 bases between.

The V gene is TRBV11-3, the J gene TRBJ2-1; 7 bases align to TRBD2. Germline loops: CDR1 SGHNT, CDR2 YENEEA. Trimming removed 5 bases from V and 9 bases from J; junction bases left unmatched: 4. The CDR3 runs to 12 residues. As DNA, the CDR3 is TGTGCCAGCAGCAGCGGGACGTCTGAGCAGTTCTTC. This gives the protein CASSSGTSEQFF.

This clonotype was seen at least ten times. CDR3 bases: TGTGCCAGCAGTTTGATGGGGGGTAGCAATCAGCCCCAGCATTTT. Amino acid sequence: CASSLMGGSNQPQHF. The gene calls are TRBV12-3 or TRBV12-4 and TRBJ1-5, with D possibly matching TRBD1 (5 bases). The CDR3 spans 15 residues. Trimming took off 3 bases at V and 0 bases at J, with 9 bases between the two ends.

This clonotype was counted many times. V and J are TRBV27 and TRBJ1-2; D is uncertain. V was cut by 2 bases and J by 5 bases, with 9 bases left in between. The CDR3 is made up of 13 amino acids. Germline V CDR1 and CDR2: MNHEY, SMNVEV (reference sequence). CDR3 DNA: TGTGCCAGCAGTTTACGAGCAGAATATGGCTACACCTTC. Amino acid sequence: CASSLRAEYGYTF.

This clonotype came up many times. This chain connects TRBV6-1 to TRBJ1-1; 10 bases line up with TRBD1. The junction had 9 bases not matched to a gene; V was cut back by 8 bases and J by 6 bases. Germline V gives CDR1 MNHNS, CDR2 SASEGT. CDR3 length equals 14 residues. CDR3 loop: CASPKDRGIPEAFF. The CDR3 region has the DNA TGTGCCAGCCCAAAGGACAGGGGGATCCCTGAAGCTTTCTTT.

This clonotype showed up many times. The CDR3 region is CASRGTGPTGELFF. CDR3 nucleotides: TGTGCCAGCAGAGGGACAGGACCCACCGGGGAGCTGTTTTTT. The V and J genes are TRBV2 and TRBJ2-2; 8 bases map to TRBD1. There are 14 residues in the CDR3. After removal of 6 bases from V and 4 bases from J, the junction contained 4 bases not matched to a gene. The germline gives CDR1 SNHLY, CDR2 FYNNEI.

This clonotype has more than one count but fewer than ten. V and J are TRBV6-5 and TRBJ1-6; a weak D match, TRBD1 (5 bases). V lost 2 bases and J 9 bases, leaving 14 bases between the germline ends. Germline CDR1 reads MNHEY; CDR2 reads SVGAGI. The CDR3 is 15 residues long. The CDR3 DNA sequence: TGTGCCAGCAGTTACCGGGACGGGGAGTCTTCACCCCTCCACTTT. Amino acids: CASSYRDGESSPLHF.

This clonotype was seen only once. V usage is TRBV5-1 and J usage is TRBJ1-1, with TRBD1 identical over 10 bases. Germline assignment: CDR1 SGHRS and CDR2 YFSETQ. V lost 4 bases, J lost 0 bases, and 9 bases stayed unmatched. The CDR3 is 17 residues long. CDR3 amino acids: CASSLTGTGAMNTEAFF. The CDR3 DNA sequence: TGCGCCAGCAGCCTAACCGGGACAGGGGCCATGAACACTGAAGCTTTCTTT.

This clonotype was seen only a few times. The CDR3 nucleotides read TGCAGTATTTCCTTGACGGACACCTATGGCTACACCTTC. Translated, it gives CSISLTDTYGYTF. The V call is TRBV20-1, the J call TRBJ1-2, with D perhaps matching TRBD1 (5 bases). With 8 bases removed from V and 4 bases from J, the gap between germline ends came to 17 bases. The CDR3 has 13 amino acids. Germline V gives CDR1 DFQATT, CDR2 SNEGSKA (reference sequence).

The chain joins TRBV7-9 to TRBJ2-3, with 12 bases matching TRBD2. Trimming at V came to 6 bases and at J to 2 bases, leaving 12 bases not matched to a gene. CDR3 size: 18 residues. Germline CDR1 and CDR2: SEHNR and FQNEAQ (reference sequence). CDR3 sequence: CASSRLAGGQMVTDTQYF. The CDR3 DNA sequence: TGTGCCAGCAGTCGTCTAGCGGGAGGGCAAATGGTCACAGATACGCAGTATTTT. The whole variable domain, filled in from reference TRBV7-9 and TRBJ2-3, reads DTGVSQNPRHKITKRGQNVTFRCDPISEHNRLYWYRQTLGQGPEFLTYFQNEAQLEKSRLLSDRFSAERPKGSFSTLEIQRTEQGDSAMYLCASSRLAGGQMVTDTQYFGPGTRLTVL.

V is TRBV6-5 and J is TRBJ2-6, with unresolved D. The CDR3 totals 18 residues. V was pared by 0 bases and J by 2 bases, with 14 bases between. From germline, CDR1 is MNHEY and CDR2 SVGAGI. The CDR3 spells CASSYSKPFDPGANVLTF. CDR3 DNA: TGTGCCAGCAGTTACTCGAAACCGTTCGATCCTGGGGCCAACGTCCTGACTTTC.

This clonotype was seen a few times. CDR3 sequence: CSARPQLNQPQHF. CDR3 in DNA: TGCAGTGCTAGGCCTCAGCTCAATCAGCCCCAGCATTTT. The rearrangement uses TRBV20-1 and TRBJ1-5; D remains unclear. This CDR3 has 13 amino acids. V lost 3 bases and J lost 3, with 9 bases in between. Per germline, CDR1 DFQATT and CDR2 SNEGSKA (reference sequence).

In this sample, this clonotype turned up many times. The chain is built from TRBV28 and TRBJ1-2; D ambiguous. The CDR3 runs 13 residues. CDR1 and CDR2 (germline): MDHEN, SYDVKM. Trimming cost V 3 bases and J 8 bases, with 13 bases left between them. DNA of the CDR3: TGTGCCAGCAGTTTGGACGGCGACCCAGGCTACACCTTC. It encodes CASSLDGDPGYTF.

This clonotype was recorded at least ten times. The chain joins TRBV2 to TRBJ2-7; D remains unclear. Per germline, CDR1 SNHLY and CDR2 FYNNEI. The CDR3 covers 13 residues. Trimming removed 10 bases from V and 2 bases from J, with 15 bases in between. CDR3 coding DNA: TGTGCCATAACCCGTAGGGATGCCTACGAGCAGTACTTC. Its translation is CAITRRDAYEQYF. The full variable domain, its missing parts supplied by reference TRBV2 and TRBJ2-7, is EPEVTQTPSHQVTQMGQEVILRCVPISNHLYFYWYRQILGQKVEFLVSFYNNEISEKSEIFDDQFSVERPDGSNFTLKIRSTKLEDSAMYFCAITRRDAYEQYFGPGTRLTVT.

This clonotype has a count of ten or more. This rearrangement joins TRBV18 to TRBJ1-1; tentatively, D is TRBD1 (6 bases). Germline loops: CDR1 KGHSH, CDR2 LQKENI. V was trimmed by 3 bases and J by 4 bases, leaving 9 bases between them. This CDR3 spans 13 amino acids. CDR3 in amino acids: CASSPGRGTEAFF. DNA of the CDR3: TGTGCCAGCTCACCGGGCAGGGGCACTGAAGCTTTCTTT.

This clonotype was counted between two and nine times. The chain combines TRBV11-2 with TRBJ2-2; D call uncertain. This CDR3 comprises 14 residues. Germline loops: CDR1 SGHAT, CDR2 FQNNGV. Trimming shortened V by 6 bases and J by 3 bases, and 11 bases separated the two germline ends. The CDR3 protein is CASRWTTDTGELFF. The CDR3 region has the DNA TGTGCCAGCAGGTGGACCACAGACACCGGGGAGCTGTTTTTT.

In this sample, this clonotype turned up a few times. The V and J genes are TRBV5-1 and TRBJ1-2; D unclear. The germline CDR1 and CDR2 sequences are SGHRS and YFSETQ. V was clipped by 0 bases and J by 4 bases, with 13 bases between them. CDR3 length: 15 amino acids. CDR3 nucleotides: TGCGCCAGCAGCTTGGAATCGGGCAGCCGCTATGGCTACACCTTC. It specifies CASSLESGSRYGYTF. Using reference TRBV5-1 and TRBJ1-2 for the parts outside the CDR3, the full variable domain is KAGVTQTPRYLIKTRGQQVTLSCSPISGHRSVSWYQQTPGQGLQFLFEYFSETQRNKGNFPGRFSGRQFSNSRSEMNVSTLELGDSALYLCASSLESGSRYGYTFGSGTRLTVV.

This clonotype was counted only a few times. This chain connects TRBV6-1 to TRBJ1-5; D gene uncertain. Trimming shortened V by 6 bases and J by 5 bases, and 11 bases separated the two germline ends. CDR3 length: 13 amino acids. Germline loops: CDR1 MNHNS, CDR2 SASEGT. The chain's CDR3 is CASSQTRHQPQHF. The CDR3 bases are TGTGCCAGCAGCCAAACACGACATCAGCCCCAGCATTTT.